This TCR beta chain was documented in a study of shared clonotypes between healthy human individuals. Study context: Three plates each covered CD4 naive and memory; CD8 naive two, CD8 memory one.

General study points: Sorted-subset sequencing was shown by rarefaction to be incomplete despite large depth. Naive subsets typically showed greater estimated richness than memory subsets.

On this clone itself: Its matching antigen is unknown.

The protocol was immunoSEQ multiplex PCR, while the TCRdb copy is restricted to in-frame clones and leaves out a portion. The sample gives some 2,000,000 clones, 90% to 97% of which show up once; around 0.13% is in the top ten. Negatively enriched CD4+ T cells were divided by CD45RA into naive and memory. CDR1 and CDR2 from the germline V gene are SGHVS and FQNEAQ. This CDR3 has 16 residues. V lost 5 bases and J 5 bases, leaving 16 bases between the germline ends. J is TRBJ1-6 and V is TRBV7-8; D is unresolved. The source of this sequence is a man in his late teens or twenties in good health. Sample: naive CD4+ T cells sorted from blood. Subset: CD45RA+ positively selected. This CDR3 is CASSQLGVADNSPLHF. The CDR3 DNA sequence: TGTGCCAGCAGCCAACTCGGGGTGGCGGATAATTCACCCCTCCACTTT. Full variable domain (outside the CDR3, taken from reference TRBV7-8 and TRBJ1-6): GAGVSQSPRYKVAKRGQDVALRCDPISGHVSLFWYQQALGQGPEFLTYFQNEAQLDKSGLPSDRFFAERPEGSVSTLKIQRTQQEDSAVYLCASSQLGVADNSPLHFGNGTRLTVT.